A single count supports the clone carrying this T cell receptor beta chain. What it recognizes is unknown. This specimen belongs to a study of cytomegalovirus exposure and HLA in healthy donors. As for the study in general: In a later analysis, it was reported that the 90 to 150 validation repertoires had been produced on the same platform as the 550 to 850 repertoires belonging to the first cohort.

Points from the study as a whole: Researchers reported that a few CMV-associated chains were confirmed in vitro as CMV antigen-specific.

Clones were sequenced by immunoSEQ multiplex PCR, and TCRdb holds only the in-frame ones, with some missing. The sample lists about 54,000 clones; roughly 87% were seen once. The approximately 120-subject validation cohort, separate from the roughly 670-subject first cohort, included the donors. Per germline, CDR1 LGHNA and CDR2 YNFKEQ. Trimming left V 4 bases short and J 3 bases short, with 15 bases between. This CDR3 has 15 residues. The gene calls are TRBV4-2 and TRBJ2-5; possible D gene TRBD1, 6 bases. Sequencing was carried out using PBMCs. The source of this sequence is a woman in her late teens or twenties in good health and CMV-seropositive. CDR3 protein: CASSPTGTGKETQYF. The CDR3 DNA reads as TGTGCCAGCAGCCCAACCGGTACAGGGAAAGAGACCCAGTACTTC.